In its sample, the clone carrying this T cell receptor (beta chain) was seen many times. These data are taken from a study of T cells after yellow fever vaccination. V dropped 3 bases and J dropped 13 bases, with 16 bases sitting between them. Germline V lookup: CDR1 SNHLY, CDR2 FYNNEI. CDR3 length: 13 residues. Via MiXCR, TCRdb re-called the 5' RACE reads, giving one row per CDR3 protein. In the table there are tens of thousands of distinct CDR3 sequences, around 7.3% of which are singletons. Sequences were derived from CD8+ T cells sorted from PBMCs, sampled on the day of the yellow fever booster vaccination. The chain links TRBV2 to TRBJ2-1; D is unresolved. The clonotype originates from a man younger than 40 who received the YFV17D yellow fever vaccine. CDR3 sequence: CASSDGSSPPQFF. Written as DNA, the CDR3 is TGTGCCAGCAGTGACGGCTCCTCTCCGCCCCAGTTCTTC.